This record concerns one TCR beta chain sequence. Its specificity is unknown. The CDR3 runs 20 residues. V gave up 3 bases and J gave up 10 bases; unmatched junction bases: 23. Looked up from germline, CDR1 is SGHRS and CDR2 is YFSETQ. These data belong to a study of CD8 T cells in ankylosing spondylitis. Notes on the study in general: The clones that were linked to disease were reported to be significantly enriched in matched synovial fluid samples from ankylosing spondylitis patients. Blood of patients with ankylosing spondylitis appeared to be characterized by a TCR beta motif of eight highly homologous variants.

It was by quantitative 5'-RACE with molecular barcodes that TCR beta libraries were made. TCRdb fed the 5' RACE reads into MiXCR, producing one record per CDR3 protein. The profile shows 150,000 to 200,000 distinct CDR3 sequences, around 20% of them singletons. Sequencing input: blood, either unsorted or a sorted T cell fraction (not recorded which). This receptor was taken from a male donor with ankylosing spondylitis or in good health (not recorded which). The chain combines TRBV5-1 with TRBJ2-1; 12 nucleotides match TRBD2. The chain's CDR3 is CASSSSLIGASGRATSEQFF. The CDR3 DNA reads TGCGCCAGCAGCTCGTCATTGATTGGAGCTAGCGGGAGGGCCACGTCCGAGCAGTTCTTC.